The T cell receptor (beta chain) described here comes from a study of T cell changes during pregnancy in multiple sclerosis. V was trimmed by 8 bases and J by 6 bases, leaving 17 bases between them. There are 14 residues in the CDR3. From germline, CDR1 is MNHEY and CDR2 SMNVEV (reference sequence). TCRdb's table, derived via immunoSEQ multiplex PCR, lists solely in-frame clones and lacks some. The sample lists approximately 36,000 clones, 93% occurring once. Material: CD4+ T cells from peripheral blood mononuclear cells, obtained in the first trimester of pregnancy. The origin of this receptor is a female donor with multiple sclerosis, enrolled in a pregnancy study. The chain employs TRBV27 and TRBJ2-1; the D gene is possibly TRBD2 (5 bases). This CDR3 is CASPQRALGNEQFF. CDR3 in DNA: TGTGCCAGCCCCCAGAGGGCGCTAGGCAATGAGCAGTTCTTC.